The 26 T cell receptor beta chains below come from one sample, sequenced in a study of T cell responses to AZD1222 COVID-19 vaccine. Sequenced by immunoSEQ multiplex PCR; TCRdb stores in-frame clones only, minus some. Seen here are around 46,000 clones, 75% to 90% observed once, and the top ten hold less than 6%. The sequenced sample was peripheral blood, obtained 28 days after the second AZD1222 dose. The receptors stem from an adult who received the AZD1222 COVID-19 vaccine.

J is TRBJ1-1 and V is TRBV2; D unclear. This CDR3 contains 14 residues. V lost 6 bases, J lost 3 bases, and 14 bases lay in between. Germline CDR1 SNHLY, CDR2 FYNNEI. CDR3 residues: CASSIRLRDTEAFF. CDR3 bases: TGTGCCAGCAGCATACGCCTCCGGGACACTGAAGCTTTCTTT.

The chain has TRBV7-9 and TRBJ2-7; TRBD1 matches at 9 bases. Germline CDR1 reads SEHNR; CDR2 reads FQNEAQ (reference sequence). With V trimmed by 5 bases and J by 5 bases, 7 bases remained unmatched. This CDR3 contains 14 residues. CDR3 in DNA: TGTGCCAGCAGCCCCGGGACAGGGAAGGACGAGCAGTACTTC. Translation: CASSPGTGKDEQYF. The full variable domain, in which reference TRBV7-9 and TRBJ2-7 provide the parts outside the CDR3, is DTGVSQNPRHKITKRGQNVTFRCDPISEHNRLYWYRQTLGQGPEFLTYFQNEAQLEKSRLLSDRFSAERPKGSFSTLEIQRTEQGDSAMYLCASSPGTGKDEQYFGPGTRLTVT.

The chain has TRBV18 and TRBJ1-2; D remains ambiguous. V lost 2 bases and J lost 6, with 10 bases in between. The CDR3 spans 13 residues. Germline values: CDR1 KGHSH, CDR2 LQKENI. CDR3 coding DNA: TGTGCCAGCTCACCATTTGACTCGAATGGCTACACCTTC. Protein product: CASSPFDSNGYTF.

The V and J genes are TRBV19 and TRBJ2-7, with 9 bases identical to TRBD1. V lost 6 bases and J lost 1; bases outside the gene matches: 4. CDR3 length: 14 amino acids. Germline V CDR1 and CDR2: LNHDA, SQIVND (reference sequence). In DNA, the CDR3 is TGTGCCAGTAGACCGGGACAGGGTTCCTACGAGCAGTACTTC. Protein product: CASRPGQGSYEQYF. Full variable domain (missing parts from reference TRBV19 and TRBJ2-7): DGGITQSPKYLFRKEGQNVTLSCEQNLNHDAMYWYRQDPGQGLRLIYYSQIVNDFQKGDIAEGYSVSREKKESFPLTVTSAQKNPTAFYLCASRPGQGSYEQYFGPGTRLTVT.

This clone has only one observation. The chain recombines TRBV6-5 with TRBJ2-5; unclear D gene. Germline V CDR1 and CDR2: MNHEY, SVGAGI. This CDR3 contains 14 residues. V was cut by 6 bases and J by 5 bases, with 16 bases left in between. CDR3 amino acids: CASRPHSSWETQYF. The CDR3 region has the DNA TGTGCCAGCAGACCCCATTCTAGTTGGGAGACCCAGTACTTC.

This chain connects TRBV5-1 to TRBJ2-5; no reliable D call. CDR3 length equals 13 residues. V gave up 1 base and J gave up 1 base, with 5 bases separating them. The germline V gene has CDR1 SGHRS and CDR2 YFSETQ. DNA for the CDR3: TGCGCCAGCAGCTTGATTAGCCAAGAGACCCAGTACTTC. Amino acid sequence: CASSLISQETQYF.

The rearrangement joins TRBV28 to TRBJ2-7; 7 nucleotides align to TRBD1. Trimming at V came to 4 bases and at J to 0 bases, leaving 6 bases not matched to a gene. CDR1 is MDHEN, CDR2 SYDVKM, per germline. The CDR3 has 15 amino acids. The CDR3 sequence is CASSSQGRNSYEQYF. The CDR3 nucleotides read TGTGCCAGCAGTTCACAGGGGCGAAACTCCTACGAGCAGTACTTC. The variable domain in full, completed from reference TRBV28 and TRBJ2-7, reads DVKVTQSSRYLVKRTGEKVFLECVQDMDHENMFWYRQDPGLGLRLIYFSYDVKMKEKGDIPEGYSVSREKKERFSLILESASTNQTSMYLCASSSQGRNSYEQYFGPGTRLTVT.

The chain combines TRBV9 with TRBJ1-2, with 9 positions matching TRBD1. The ends lost 0 bases at V and 4 bases at J; junction bases unmatched: 7. Germline V gene sequence: CDR1 SGDLS, CDR2 YYNGEE. The CDR3 length is 16 residues. The CDR3 nucleotides are TGTGCCAGCAGCGTAGCTCCGGACAGGGGCTTCTATGGCTACACCTTC. This encodes CASSVAPDRGFYGYTF.

The gene calls are TRBV15 and TRBJ1-5; no firm D call. The V and J ends lost 3 bases and 9 bases respectively, with 6 bases between them. Germline CDR1 reads LNHNV; CDR2 reads YYDKDF (reference sequence). CDR3 size: 11 residues. This CDR3 reads CATSRSGPQHF. CDR3 in DNA: TGTGCCACCAGCAGGAGCGGGCCCCAGCATTTT. The full variable domain, its missing parts supplied by reference TRBV15 and TRBJ1-5, is DAMVIQNPRYQVTQFGKPVTLSCSQTLNHNVMYWYQQKSSQAPKLLFHYYDKDFNNEADTPDNFQSRRPNTSFCFLDIRSPGLGDTAMYLCATSRSGPQHFGDGTRLSIL.

The genes are TRBV24-1 and TRBJ2-3, with 10 bases aligning to TRBD1. The germline gives CDR1 KGHDR, CDR2 SFDVKD. The CDR3 loop spans 16 amino acids. V shed 4 bases, J shed 2 bases, and the junction held 5 bases outside the gene matches. CDR3 in DNA: TGTGCCACCAGTGAGGGGACAGGGGTTATCACAGATACGCAGTATTTT. It translates to CATSEGTGVITDTQYF.

The gene calls are TRBV12-3 or TRBV12-4 and TRBJ2-3; D is undetermined. V lost 2 bases to trimming and J lost 6 bases, with 9 bases between them. The CDR3 length is 13 residues. DNA of the CDR3: TGTGCCAGCAGTTTACGACTTTCTGATACGCAGTATTTT. It yields the protein CASSLRLSDTQYF.

The chain is built from TRBV11-2 and TRBJ2-7; either TRBD1 or TRBD2 may supply D (6 bases each). CDR3 length equals 15 residues. Germline CDR1 is SGHAT and CDR2 is FQNNGV. Deletions cut 6 bases from V and 3 bases from J, with 18 bases between. CDR3 nucleotide sequence: TGTGCCAGCAGGGTTCCCGGTCGGGGGCACTACGAGCAGTACTTC. Its protein is CASRVPGRGHYEQYF. The whole variable domain, remainder taken from reference TRBV11-2 and TRBJ2-7, is EAGVAQSPRYKIIEKRQSVAFWCNPISGHATLYWYQQILGQGPKLLIQFQNNGVVDDSQLPKDRFSAERLKGVDSTLKIQPAKLEDSAVYLCASRVPGRGHYEQYFGPGTRLTVT.

This sequence joins TRBV25-1 and TRBJ1-2; D unresolved. Germline lookup yields CDR1 MGHDK and CDR2 SYGVNS. The CDR3 runs to 13 residues. V lost 4 bases and J 2 bases, leaving 8 bases between the germline ends. CDR3 DNA sequence: TGTGCCAGCAGTGGTCCGCCGAACTATGGCTACACCTTC. Translation: CASSGPPNYGYTF.

This clone turned up a few times. The rearrangement links TRBV12-3 or TRBV12-4 to TRBJ1-2; a possible D gene is TRBD1 (5 bases). Trimming stripped 0 bases from V and 8 bases from J, with 10 bases between. This CDR3 comprises 13 residues. CDR3 loop: CASSLAEGFGYTF. DNA of the CDR3: TGTGCCAGCAGTTTAGCAGAGGGGTTCGGCTACACCTTC.

CDR3 loop: CASSVDGYGYTF. Written as DNA, the CDR3 is TGTGCCAGCAGCGTAGACGGCTATGGCTACACCTTC. This sequence joins TRBV9 and TRBJ1-2; no reliable D call. The length of the CDR3 is 12 residues. The V end was cut by 0 bases, the J end by 4 bases, with 4 bases between. Germline V gene data show CDR1 as SGDLS and CDR2 as YYNGEE.

This sequence joins TRBV7-9 and TRBJ2-1; tentatively, D is TRBD2 (5 bases). The germline V gene has CDR1 SEHNR and CDR2 FQNEAQ (reference sequence). The CDR3 runs 13 residues. Trimming took off 4 bases at V and 8 bases at J, with 12 bases between the two ends. The CDR3 is CASSSRRSDEQFF. The DNA for the CDR3 is TGTGCCAGCAGCTCCCGTCGTAGCGATGAGCAGTTCTTC.

The chain carries TRBV24-1 and TRBJ1-1; D is ambiguous. V lost 0 bases and J lost 11, with 12 bases in between. The germline gives CDR1 KGHDR, CDR2 SFDVKD. This CDR3 has 13 amino acids. CDR3 sequence reads: CATSDLVPPGAFF. Here the CDR3 DNA reads TGTGCCACCAGTGATTTGGTTCCACCGGGGGCTTTCTTT.

V gene TRBV3-1 (or the pseudogene TRBV3-2) combines with J gene TRBJ2-3, with unresolved D. The germline V gene encodes CDR1 LGHDT and CDR2 YNNKEL (reference sequence). The CDR3 consists of 12 residues. Trimming left V 0 bases short and J 7 bases short, with 5 bases between. The CDR3 region has the DNA TGTGCCAGCAGCCAAGATGCCAATACGCAGTATTTT. This gives the protein CASSQDANTQYF.

The rearrangement links TRBV5-1 to TRBJ2-7; no clear D. The V end lost 0 bases, the J end lost 6 bases, and 10 bases lay between the germline ends. Germline V gene data show CDR1 as SGHRS and CDR2 as YFSETQ. The CDR3 runs to 13 residues. The CDR3 nucleotides read TGCGCCAGCAGCTTGGACAGAAAAATCGAGCAGTACTTC. It is translated as CASSLDRKIEQYF.

CDR3 in amino acids: CASTGDRGYEQYF. The CDR3, as DNA: TGTGCCAGCACTGGAGACAGGGGGTACGAGCAGTACTTC. J is TRBJ2-7 and V is TRBV2; 9 bases are a match to TRBD1. The CDR3 is 13 residues long. Per germline, CDR1 SNHLY and CDR2 FYNNEI. The junction had 5 bases not matched to a gene; V was cut back by 7 bases and J by 4 bases.

The chain carries TRBV10-3 and TRBJ2-1; 11 positions agree with TRBD2. The CDR3 loop spans 17 amino acids. Germline V gene lookup returns CDR1 ENHRY and CDR2 SYGVKD. V was clipped by 2 bases and J by 5 bases; unmatched bases: 8. This chain's CDR3 is CAISEGVGTSGNNEQFF. The CDR3 DNA reads TGTGCCATCAGTGAGGGGGTAGGGACTAGCGGAAACAATGAGCAGTTCTTC.

To note about this clone: The same CDR3 arises from other DNA sequences in this sample as well. This rearrangement joins TRBV5-1 to TRBJ2-2; no clear D gene. With 3 bases removed from V and 2 bases from J, the gap between germline ends came to 2 bases. This CDR3 region has 12 residues. Germline V gene data show CDR1 as SGHRS and CDR2 as YFSETQ. The CDR3 DNA sequence: TGCGCCAGCAGCTATAACACCGGGGAGCTGTTTTTT. Translating it yields CASSYNTGELFF.

This sequence joins TRBV11-3 and TRBJ2-1, with 7 bases aligning to TRBD2. This CDR3 comprises 14 residues. Germline loops: CDR1 SGHNT, CDR2 YENEEA. V was pared by 0 bases and J by 5 bases, with 1 base of the junction left unmatched. CDR3 region: CASSLDRGDNEQFF. The CDR3 DNA sequence: TGTGCCAGCAGCTTAGACCGGGGGGACAATGAGCAGTTCTTC.

This chain uses TRBV13 with TRBJ2-1, with 8 bases that match TRBD1. J was trimmed by 0 bases and V by 5 bases; bases with no gene match: 0. Per the germline V gene, CDR1 is PRHDT and CDR2 is FYEKMQ (reference sequence). The CDR3 is made up of 14 amino acids. The CDR3 coding sequence is TGTGCCAGCAGCGGACAGGGCTCCTACAATGAGCAGTTCTTC. It codes for CASSGQGSYNEQFF.

A single count supports this clone. The V gene is TRBV19, the J gene TRBJ2-7; TRBD2 is a possible D gene (6 bases). Trimming removed 6 bases from V and 3 bases from J, with 15 bases in between. Per germline, CDR1 LNHDA and CDR2 SQIVND (reference sequence). The length of the CDR3 is 14 residues. The CDR3 DNA reads as TGTGCCAGTAGCCAGACCGGGAGTAACTACGAGCAGTACTTC. Translating gives CASSQTGSNYEQYF. The full variable domain, its missing parts supplied by reference TRBV19 and TRBJ2-7, is DGGITQSPKYLFRKEGQNVTLSCEQNLNHDAMYWYRQDPGQGLRLIYYSQIVNDFQKGDIAEGYSVSREKKESFPLTVTSAQKNPTAFYLCASSQTGSNYEQYFGPGTRLTVT.

This chain links TRBV7-6 with TRBJ2-7; TRBD2 might be the D (5 bases). V shed 5 bases and J shed 4 bases, with 6 bases lying between them. The CDR3 spans 11 residues. Per the germline V gene, CDR1 is SGHVS and CDR2 is FNYEAQ. CDR3 nucleotide sequence: TGTGCCAGCAGCCGAGGGTACGAGCAGTACTTC. Translated: CASSRGYEQYF. The full variable domain, with the rest looked up from reference TRBV7-6 and TRBJ2-7, is GAGVSQSPRYKVTKRGQDVALRCDPISGHVSLYWYRQALGQGPEFLTYFNYEAQQDKSGLPNDRFSAERPEGSISTLTIQRTEQRDSAMYRCASSRGYEQYFGPGTRLTVT.